This T cell receptor (beta chain) was documented in a study of identifying expanded T cells in peripheral blood. V was cut by 5 bases and J by 2 bases, with 18 bases left in between. Germline assignment: CDR1 SGHNT and CDR2 YENEEA. This CDR3 has 17 residues. The repertoire was sequenced with immunoSEQ multiplex PCR; TCRdb's copy has only in-frame clones and lacks some. The sample contains approximately 100,000 clones, approximately 90% of which appear only once. Sequenced input: blood. This chain connects TRBV11-3 to TRBJ2-2, with D hard to call. The clonotype originates from a person between 18 and 69 years old in good health. For the CDR3, the DNA is TGTGCCAGCAGCCGAATCAGACCGGGCCTTAACACCGGGGAGCTGTTTTTT. Protein product: CASSRIRPGLNTGELFF. The variable domain in full, completed from reference TRBV11-3 and TRBJ2-2, reads EAGVVQSPRYKIIEKKQPVAFWCNPISGHNTLYWYLQNLGQGPELLIRYENEEAVDDSQLPKDRFSAERLKGVDSTLKIQPAELGDSAVYLCASSRIRPGLNTGELFFGEGSRLTVL.